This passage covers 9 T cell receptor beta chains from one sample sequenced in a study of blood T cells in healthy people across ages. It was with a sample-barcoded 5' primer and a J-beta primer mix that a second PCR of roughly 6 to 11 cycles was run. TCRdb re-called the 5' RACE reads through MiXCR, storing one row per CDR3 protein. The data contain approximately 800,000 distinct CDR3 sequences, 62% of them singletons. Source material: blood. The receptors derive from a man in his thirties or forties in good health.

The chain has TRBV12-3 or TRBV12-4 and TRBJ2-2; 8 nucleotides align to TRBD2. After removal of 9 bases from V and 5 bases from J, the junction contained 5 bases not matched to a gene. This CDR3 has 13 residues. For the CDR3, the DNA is TGTGCCAGGTCGGGGGGGAAAACCGGGGAGCTGTTTTTT. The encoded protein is CARSGGKTGELFF.

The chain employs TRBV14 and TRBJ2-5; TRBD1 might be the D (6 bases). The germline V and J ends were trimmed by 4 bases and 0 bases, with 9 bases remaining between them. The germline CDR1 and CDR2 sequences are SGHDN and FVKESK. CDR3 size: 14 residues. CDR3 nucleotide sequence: TGTGCCAGCAGCCTGACAGGACACCAAGAGACCCAGTACTTC. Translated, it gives CASSLTGHQETQYF. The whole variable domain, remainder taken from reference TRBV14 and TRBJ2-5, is EAGVTQFPSHSVIEKGQTVTLRCDPISGHDNLYWYRRVMGKEIKFLLHFVKESKQDESGMPNNRFLAERTGGTYSTLKVQPAELEDSGVYFCASSLTGHQETQYFGPGTRLLVL.

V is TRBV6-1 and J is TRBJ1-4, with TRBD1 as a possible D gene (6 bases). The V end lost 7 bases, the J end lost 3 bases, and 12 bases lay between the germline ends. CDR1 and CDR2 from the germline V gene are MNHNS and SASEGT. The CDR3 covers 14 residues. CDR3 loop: CASMNREANEKLFF. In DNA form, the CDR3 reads TGTGCCAGCATGAACAGGGAGGCTAATGAAAAACTGTTTTTT.

CDR3 sequence reads: CASSRETGNEQFF. CDR3 nucleotide sequence: TGTGCCAGCTCACGCGAGACAGGCAATGAGCAGTTCTTC. This chain connects TRBV18 to TRBJ2-1, with D possibly matching TRBD1 (6 bases). V lost 4 bases and J lost 6, with 10 bases in between. Germline V lookup: CDR1 KGHSH, CDR2 LQKENI. The CDR3 contains 13 residues.

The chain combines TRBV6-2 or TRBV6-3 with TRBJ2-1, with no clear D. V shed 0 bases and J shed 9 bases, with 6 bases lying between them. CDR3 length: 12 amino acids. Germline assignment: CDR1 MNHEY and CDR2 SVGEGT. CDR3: CASSYSGCEQFF. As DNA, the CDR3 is TGTGCCAGCAGTTACTCTGGGTGTGAGCAGTTCTTC.

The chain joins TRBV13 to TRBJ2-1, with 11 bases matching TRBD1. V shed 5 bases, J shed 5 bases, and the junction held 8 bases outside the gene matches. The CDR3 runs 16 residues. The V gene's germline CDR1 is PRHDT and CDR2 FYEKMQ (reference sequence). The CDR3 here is CASSPPGQGANNEQFF. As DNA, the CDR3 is TGTGCCAGCAGCCCGCCCGGACAGGGGGCGAACAATGAGCAGTTCTTC.

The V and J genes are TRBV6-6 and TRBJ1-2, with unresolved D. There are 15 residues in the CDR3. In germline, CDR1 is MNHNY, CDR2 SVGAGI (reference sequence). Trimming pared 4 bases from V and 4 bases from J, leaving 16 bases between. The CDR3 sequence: CASSFIQPVGYGYTF. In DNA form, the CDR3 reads TGTGCCAGCAGTTTTATTCAGCCGGTGGGCTATGGCTACACCTTC.

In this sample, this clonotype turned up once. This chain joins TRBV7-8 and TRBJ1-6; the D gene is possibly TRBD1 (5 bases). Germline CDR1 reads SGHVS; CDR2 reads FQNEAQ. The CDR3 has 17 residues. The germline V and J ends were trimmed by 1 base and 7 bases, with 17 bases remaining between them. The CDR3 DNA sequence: TGTGCCAGCAGCTTAGAGGGGACGGTTACTTGGAATTCACCCCTCCACTTT. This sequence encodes CASSLEGTVTWNSPLHF. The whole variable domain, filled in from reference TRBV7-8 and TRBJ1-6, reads GAGVSQSPRYKVAKRGQDVALRCDPISGHVSLFWYQQALGQGPEFLTYFQNEAQLDKSGLPSDRFFAERPEGSVSTLKIQRTQQEDSAVYLCASSLEGTVTWNSPLHFGNGTRLTVT.

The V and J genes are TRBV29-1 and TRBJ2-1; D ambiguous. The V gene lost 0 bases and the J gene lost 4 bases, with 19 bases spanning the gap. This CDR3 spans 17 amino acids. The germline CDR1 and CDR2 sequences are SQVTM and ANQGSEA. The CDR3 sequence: CSVEELGPRGIYNEQFF. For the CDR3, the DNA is TGCAGCGTTGAAGAGTTGGGTCCCCGTGGGATATACAATGAGCAGTTCTTC.